This T cell receptor beta chain is drawn from a study of identical twins. The germline V gene has CDR1 SGHNT and CDR2 YENEEA. Trimming at V came to 1 base and at J to 6 bases, leaving 6 bases not matched to a gene. The CDR3 spans 16 residues. The table lists this clonotype with a few counts. TCRdb ran MiXCR on the 5' RACE reads and lists one entry per CDR3 protein. The table shows under 400,000 distinct CDR3 sequences, with approximately 8.7% occurring only once. The receptor comes from a woman between 45 and 65 years old in good health. Sequenced sample: naive T cells sorted from blood. The chain couples TRBV11-3 to TRBJ2-1; 10 bases fit TRBD2. This CDR3 reads CASSLVRLAGANEQFF. The CDR3 nucleotides are TGTGCCAGCAGCTTAGTACGACTAGCGGGCGCCAATGAGCAGTTCTTC. The full variable domain, rest sourced from reference TRBV11-3 and TRBJ2-1, is EAGVVQSPRYKIIEKKQPVAFWCNPISGHNTLYWYLQNLGQGPELLIRYENEEAVDDSQLPKDRFSAERLKGVDSTLKIQPAELGDSAVYLCASSLVRLAGANEQFFGPGTRLTVL.